This entry is about one T cell receptor (beta chain). The data originate from a study of T cells in Graves' hyperthyroidism and ophthalmopathy. In germline, CDR1 is MNHNS, CDR2 SASEGT. Between the trimmed V and J ends, which lost 6 bases and 5 bases, there was a span of 13 bases. This CDR3 has 13 amino acids. RNA transcripts were the template for amplifying TCR beta CDR3 regions. The study used the HTBI primer set for a first-round RT-PCR of the TCR CDR3. TCRdb recomputed calls from the multiplex PCR reads with MiXCR, one row per CDR3 protein. Among 650,000 to 850,000 distinct CDR3 sequences listed, about 19% were seen once. At first hyperthyroidism diagnosis, before any ophthalmopathy symptoms, the blood sample was collected.

The chain joins TRBV6-1 to TRBJ2-5, with D possibly matching TRBD1 (6 bases). The receptor's source is a woman between 50 and 59 years old with Graves' hyperthyroidism that later progressed to Graves' ophthalmopathy. The source material was blood. This CDR3 is CASRGAALETQYF. In DNA form, the CDR3 reads TGTGCCAGCAGGGGGGCCGCCCTGGAGACCCAGTACTTC.